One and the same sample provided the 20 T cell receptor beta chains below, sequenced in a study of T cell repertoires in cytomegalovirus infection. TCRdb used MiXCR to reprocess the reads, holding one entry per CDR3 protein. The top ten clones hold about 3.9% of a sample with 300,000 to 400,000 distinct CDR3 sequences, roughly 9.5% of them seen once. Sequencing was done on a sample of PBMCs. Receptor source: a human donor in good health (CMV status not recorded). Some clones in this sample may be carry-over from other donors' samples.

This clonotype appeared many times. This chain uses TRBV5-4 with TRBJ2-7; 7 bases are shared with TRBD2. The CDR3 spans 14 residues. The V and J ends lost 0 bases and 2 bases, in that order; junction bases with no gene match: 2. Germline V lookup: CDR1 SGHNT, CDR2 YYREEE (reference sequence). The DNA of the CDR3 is TGTGCCAGCAGCTTGGACAGCGGGACCTACGAGCAGTACTTC. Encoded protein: CASSLDSGTYEQYF.

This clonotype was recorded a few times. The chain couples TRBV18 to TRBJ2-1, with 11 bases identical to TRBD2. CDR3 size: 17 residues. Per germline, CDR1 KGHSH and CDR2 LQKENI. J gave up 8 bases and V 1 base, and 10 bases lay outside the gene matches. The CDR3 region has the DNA TGTGCCAGCTCACCACGAACCGGGACTAGCGGCACCCATGAGCAGTTCTTC. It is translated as CASSPRTGTSGTHEQFF.

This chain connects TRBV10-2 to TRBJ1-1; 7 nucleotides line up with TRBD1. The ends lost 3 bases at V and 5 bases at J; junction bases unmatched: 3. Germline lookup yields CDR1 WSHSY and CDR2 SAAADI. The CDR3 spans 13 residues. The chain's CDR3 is CASSEVRGTEAFF. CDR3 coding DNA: TGCGCCAGCAGTGAAGTCAGGGGGACTGAAGCTTTCTTT.

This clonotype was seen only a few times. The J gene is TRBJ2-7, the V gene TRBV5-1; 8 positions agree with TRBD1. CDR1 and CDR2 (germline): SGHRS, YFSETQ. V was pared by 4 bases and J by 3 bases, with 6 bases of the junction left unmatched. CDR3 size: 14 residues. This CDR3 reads CASSPTGQVYEQYF. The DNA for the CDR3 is TGCGCCAGCAGCCCAACGGGACAGGTCTACGAGCAGTACTTC.

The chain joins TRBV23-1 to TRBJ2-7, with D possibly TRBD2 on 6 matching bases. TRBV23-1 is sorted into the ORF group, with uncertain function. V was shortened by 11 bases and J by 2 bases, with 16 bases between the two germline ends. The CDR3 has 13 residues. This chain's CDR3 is CAGGSFSAYEQYF. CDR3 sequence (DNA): TGCGCCGGGGGGTCCTTTAGCGCCTACGAGCAGTACTTC.

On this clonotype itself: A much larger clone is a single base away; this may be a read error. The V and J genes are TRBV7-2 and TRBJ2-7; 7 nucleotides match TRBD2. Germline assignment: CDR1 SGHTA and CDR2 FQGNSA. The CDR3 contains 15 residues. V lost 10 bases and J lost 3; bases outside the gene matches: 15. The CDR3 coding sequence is TGTGCCAACAACCTAGTTGGCGGGGGTCACTACGAGCAGTACTTC. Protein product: CANNLVGGGHYEQYF.

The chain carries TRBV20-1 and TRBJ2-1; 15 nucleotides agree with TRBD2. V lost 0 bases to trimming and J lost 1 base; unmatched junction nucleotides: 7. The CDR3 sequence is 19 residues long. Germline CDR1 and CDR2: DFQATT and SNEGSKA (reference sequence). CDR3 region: CSARDGLAGGLRSYNEQFF. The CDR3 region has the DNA TGCAGTGCTAGAGATGGACTAGCGGGGGGGCTACGATCCTACAATGAGCAGTTCTTC.

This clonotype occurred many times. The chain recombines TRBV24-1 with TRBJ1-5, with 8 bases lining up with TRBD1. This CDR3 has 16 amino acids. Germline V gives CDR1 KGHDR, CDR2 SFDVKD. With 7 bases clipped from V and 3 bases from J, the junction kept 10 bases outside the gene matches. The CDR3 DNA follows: TGTGCCACCAGCCCAGCTGGGACAGGATTCAATCAGCCCCAGCATTTT. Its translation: CATSPAGTGFNQPQHF.

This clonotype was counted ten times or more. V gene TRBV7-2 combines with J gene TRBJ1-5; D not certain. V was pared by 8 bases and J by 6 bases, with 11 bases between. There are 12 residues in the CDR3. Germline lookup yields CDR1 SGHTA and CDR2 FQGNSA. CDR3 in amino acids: CASRAEFQPQHF. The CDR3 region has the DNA TGTGCCAGCCGAGCAGAGTTTCAGCCCCAGCATTTT.

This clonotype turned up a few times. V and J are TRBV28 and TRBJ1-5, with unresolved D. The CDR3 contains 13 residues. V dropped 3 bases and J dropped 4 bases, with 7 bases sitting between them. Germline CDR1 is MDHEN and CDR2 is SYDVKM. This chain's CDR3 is CASSFSVNQPQHF. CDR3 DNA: TGTGCCAGCAGTTTTTCAGTTAATCAGCCCCAGCATTTT.

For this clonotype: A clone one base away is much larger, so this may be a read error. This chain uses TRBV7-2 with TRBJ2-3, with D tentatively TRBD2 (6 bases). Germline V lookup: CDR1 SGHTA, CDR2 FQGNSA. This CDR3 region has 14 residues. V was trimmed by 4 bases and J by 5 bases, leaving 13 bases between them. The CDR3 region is CASSSWGDLDTQYF. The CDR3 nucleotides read TGTGCCAGCAGCTCCTGGGGGGATTTAGATACGCAGTATTTT. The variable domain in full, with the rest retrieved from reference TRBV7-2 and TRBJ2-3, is GAGVSQSPSNKVTEKGKDVELRCDPISGHTALYWYRQSLGQGLEFLIYFQGNSAPDKSGLPSDRFSAERTGGSVSTLTIQRTQQEDSAVYLCASSSWGDLDTQYFGPGTRLTVL.

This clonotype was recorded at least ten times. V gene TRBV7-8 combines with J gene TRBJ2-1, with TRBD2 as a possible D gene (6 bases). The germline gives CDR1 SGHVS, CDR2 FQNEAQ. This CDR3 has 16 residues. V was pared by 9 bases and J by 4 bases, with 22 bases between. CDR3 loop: CARLPSGTHMYNEQFF. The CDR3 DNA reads TGTGCCAGGCTACCATCCGGGACTCATATGTACAATGAGCAGTTCTTC.

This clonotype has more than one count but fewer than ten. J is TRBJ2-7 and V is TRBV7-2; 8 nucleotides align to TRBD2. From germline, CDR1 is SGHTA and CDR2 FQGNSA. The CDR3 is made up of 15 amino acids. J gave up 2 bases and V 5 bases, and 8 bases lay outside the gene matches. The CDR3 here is CASSLGIGGAYEQYF. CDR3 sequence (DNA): TGTGCCAGCAGCCTCGGTATCGGGGGGGCCTACGAGCAGTACTTC.

This chain's CDR3 is CASSGLAGGHTDTQYF. CDR3 nucleotides: TGTGCCAGCTCCGGACTAGCGGGGGGCCACACAGATACGCAGTATTTT. The chain joins TRBV7-2 to TRBJ2-3; TRBD2 matches at 14 bases. Germline trimming cut 8 bases from V and 2 bases from J; bases unmatched to any gene: 6. Germline loops: CDR1 SGHTA, CDR2 FQGNSA. CDR3 length: 16 residues. Filled out from reference TRBV7-2 and TRBJ2-3, the complete variable domain reads GAGVSQSPSNKVTEKGKDVELRCDPISGHTALYWYRQSLGQGLEFLIYFQGNSAPDKSGLPSDRFSAERTGGSVSTLTIQRTQQEDSAVYLCASSGLAGGHTDTQYFGPGTRLTVL.

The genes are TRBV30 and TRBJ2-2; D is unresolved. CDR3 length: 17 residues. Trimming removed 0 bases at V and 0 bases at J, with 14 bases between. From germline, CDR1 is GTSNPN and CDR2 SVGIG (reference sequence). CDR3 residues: CAWSVTPGRTNTGELFF. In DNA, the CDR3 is TGTGCCTGGAGTGTGACACCCGGACGGACGAACACCGGGGAGCTGTTTTTT.

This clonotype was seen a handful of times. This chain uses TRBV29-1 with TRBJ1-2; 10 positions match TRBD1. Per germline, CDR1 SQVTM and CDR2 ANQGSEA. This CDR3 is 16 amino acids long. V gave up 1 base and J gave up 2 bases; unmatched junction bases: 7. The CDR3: CSVEVRDRGLNYGYTF. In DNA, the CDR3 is TGCAGCGTTGAAGTAAGGGACAGGGGTCTCAACTATGGCTACACCTTC. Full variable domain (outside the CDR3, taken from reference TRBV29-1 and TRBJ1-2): SAVISQKPSRDICQRGTSLTIQCQVDSQVTMMFWYRQQPGQSLTLIATANQGSEATYESGFVIDKFPISRPNLTFSTLTVSNMSPEDSSIYLCSVEVRDRGLNYGYTFGSGTRLTVV.

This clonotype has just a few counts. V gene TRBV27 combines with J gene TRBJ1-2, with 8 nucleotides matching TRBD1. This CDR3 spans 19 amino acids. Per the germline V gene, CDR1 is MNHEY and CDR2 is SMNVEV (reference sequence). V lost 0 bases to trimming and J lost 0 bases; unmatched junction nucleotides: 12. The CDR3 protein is CASSLSRGRGLRSNYGYTF. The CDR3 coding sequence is TGTGCCAGCAGTTTATCTCGTGGCAGGGGGCTACGTTCTAACTATGGCTACACCTTC.

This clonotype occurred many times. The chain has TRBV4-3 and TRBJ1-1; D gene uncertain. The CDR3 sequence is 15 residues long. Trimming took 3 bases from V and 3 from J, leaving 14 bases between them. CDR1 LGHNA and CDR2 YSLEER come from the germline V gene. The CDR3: CASSQEDYGDTEAFF. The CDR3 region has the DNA TGCGCCAGCAGCCAGGAAGATTACGGGGACACTGAAGCTTTCTTT.

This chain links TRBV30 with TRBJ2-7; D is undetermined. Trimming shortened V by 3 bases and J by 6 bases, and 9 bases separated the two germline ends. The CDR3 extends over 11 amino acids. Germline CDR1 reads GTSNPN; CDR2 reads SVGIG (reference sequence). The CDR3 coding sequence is TGTGCCTGGAGAGTGGGGTTCGAGCAGTACTTC. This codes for CAWRVGFEQYF. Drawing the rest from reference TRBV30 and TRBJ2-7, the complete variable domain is SQTIHQWPATLVQPVGSPLSLECTVEGTSNPNLYWYRQAAGRGLQLLFYSVGIGQISSEVPQNLSASRPQDRQFILSSKKLLLSDSGFYLCAWRVGFEQYFGPGTRLTVT.

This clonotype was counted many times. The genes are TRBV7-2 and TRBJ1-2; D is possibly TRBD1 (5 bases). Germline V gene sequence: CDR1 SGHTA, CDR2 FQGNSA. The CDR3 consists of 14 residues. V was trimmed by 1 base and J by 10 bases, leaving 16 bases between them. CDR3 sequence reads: CASSLEGIGKDYTF. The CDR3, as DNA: TGTGCCAGCAGCTTAGAGGGGATCGGGAAGGACTACACCTTC.